This T cell receptor beta chain appears in the sequencing data of a study of TIL therapy for anti-PD-1-resistant metastatic lung cancer. This was the immunoSEQ v3 assay. Sequenced by immunoSEQ multiplex PCR; TCRdb stores in-frame clones only, minus some. The sample contains 54,000 or so clones, about nine tenths of which appear only once. CDR3 size: 16 residues. Germline values: CDR1 KGHSH, CDR2 LQKENI. Trimming left V 4 bases short and J 4 bases short, with 16 bases between. The time point was: pre-treatment sample, taken before nivolumab and TIL therapy. Source: blood, taken at baseline. The clonotype was recovered from a person between 25 and 80 years old with non-small cell lung cancer. The J gene is TRBJ2-2, the V gene TRBV18; perhaps TRBD2 as D (5 bases). This CDR3 is CASSLTAGKTTGELFF. The CDR3 nucleotides read TGTGCCAGCTCACTAACAGCCGGGAAAACCACCGGGGAGCTGTTTTTT.